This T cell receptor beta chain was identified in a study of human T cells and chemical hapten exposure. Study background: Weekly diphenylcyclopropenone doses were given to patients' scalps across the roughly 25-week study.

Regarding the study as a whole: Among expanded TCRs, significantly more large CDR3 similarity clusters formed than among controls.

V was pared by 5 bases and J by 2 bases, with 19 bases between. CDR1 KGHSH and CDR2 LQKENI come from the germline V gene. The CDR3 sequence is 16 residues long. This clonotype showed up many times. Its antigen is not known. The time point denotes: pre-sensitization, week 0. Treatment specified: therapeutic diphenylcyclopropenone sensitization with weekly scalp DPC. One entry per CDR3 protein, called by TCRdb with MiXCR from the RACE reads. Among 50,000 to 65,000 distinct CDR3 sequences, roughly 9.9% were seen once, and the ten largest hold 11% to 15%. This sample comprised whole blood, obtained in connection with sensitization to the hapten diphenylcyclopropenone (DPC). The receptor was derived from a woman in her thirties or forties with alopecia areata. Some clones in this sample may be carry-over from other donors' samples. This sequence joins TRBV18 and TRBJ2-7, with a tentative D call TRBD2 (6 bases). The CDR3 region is CASSTTFAGLTYEQYF. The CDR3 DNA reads TGTGCCAGCTCAACCACGTTCGCGGGGTTGACCTACGAGCAGTACTTC.